Listed below are T cell receptor beta chains from one sample, sequenced in a study of blood T cell repertoires in COVID-19. Here immunoSEQ multiplex PCR was the method, and the copy in TCRdb shows in-frame clones only, minus some. The sample consists of roughly 330,000 clones, about nine tenths of them appearing once. The sample consisted of PBMCs or T cells enriched from blood (not recorded which). These receptors were collected from a woman aged 18-29 years who had recovered from COVID-19. Both conserved end residues are part of each CDR3. The order of the fields is clone size, CDR3 length, D gene, J gene, V gene, CDR3 DNA, CDR3 protein. D genes are given only for firm matches. Expanded clones get a size class; other rows say once, few or many, or leave the size out.

- 11 - TRBJ2-1 TRBV3-1/TRBV3-2 TGTGCCAGCAGCCAACTCGATGAGCAGTTCTTC CASSQLDEQFF
- 13 - TRBJ1-5 TRBV28 TGTGCCAGCAGTTTTCTCGGGGGAAGGCCCCAGCATTTT CASSFLGGRPQHF
- 19 - TRBJ1-3 TRBV28 TGTGCCAGCAGCCCCTGGGGGGGTGTGCAGCCCGGCTCTGGAAACACCATATATTTT CASSPWGGVQPGSGNTIYF
- 13 - TRBJ1-1 TRBV12-3/TRBV12-4 TGTGCCAGCAGTTGGGGGCAGAACACTGAAGCTTTCTTT CASSWGQNTEAFF
- 13 - TRBJ1-2 TRBV7-9 TGTGCCAGCAGTTCCCAGGGGAACTATGGCTACACCTTC CASSSQGNYGYTF
- 17 - TRBJ2-5 TRBV5-6 TGTGCCAGCAGCTTCTCCAGGTCAATGTTGGACCAAGAGACCCAGTACTTC CASSFSRSMLDQETQYF
- 14 - TRBJ1-2 TRBV25-1 TGTGCCAGCAGTCCTGAGGGACACCCCTATGGCTACACCTTC CASSPEGHPYGYTF
- 17 TRBD2 TRBJ2-1 TRBV9 TGTGCCAGCAGCGTAGACGAGCGGGGGGAAGTAGGAAATGAGCAGTTCTTC CASSVDERGEVGNEQFF
- 16 - TRBJ1-1 TRBV9 TGTGCCAGCAGCTCCGGCAGGGTCCGCATGAACACTGAAGCTTTCTTT CASSSGRVRMNTEAFF
once 14 - TRBJ1-3 TRBV3-1/TRBV3-2 TGTGCCAGCAGCCAACAGGGGACTGGAAACACCATATATTTT CASSQQGTGNTIYF
- 13 - TRBJ1-5 TRBV7-9 TGTGCCAGCAGCTTACCTGCCGGTCAGCCCCAGCATTTT CASSLPAGQPQHF
few 14 - TRBJ1-5 TRBV6-5 TGTGCCAGCAGCCCCCAGGGGCGCAATCAGCCCCAGCATTTT CASSPQGRNQPQHF
once 12 - TRBJ2-3 TRBV30 TGTGCCTGGAGCGCCAGAGGAGATACGCAGTATTTT CAWSARGDTQYF
- 16 TRBD1 TRBJ1-2 TRBV5-4 TGTGCCAGCAGCCGACCGACAGGGGATACTAACTATGGCTACACCTTC CASSRPTGDTNYGYTF
- 16 - TRBJ1-3 TRBV7-9 TGTGCCAGCAGCGACACGACAGCCTTCTCTGGAAACACCATATATTTT CASSDTTAFSGNTIYF
- 18 TRBD1 TRBJ1-4 TRBV11-2 TGTGCCAGCAGCTTAGGAGATAGACGACAGGGGACTAATGAAAAACTGTTTTTT CASSLGDRRQGTNEKLFF
- 16 - TRBJ1-3 TRBV19 TGTGCCAGTAGTACGTCAGGGCCCCTAACTGGAAACACCATATATTTT CASSTSGPLTGNTIYF
- 17 TRBD2 TRBJ2-5 TRBV5-5 TGTGCCAGCAGCCTCGGACTAGCGGGAGGGCTAGAAGAGACCCAGTACTTC CASSLGLAGGLEETQYF
- 15 TRBD2 TRBJ2-7 TRBV28 TGTGCCAGCAGTGACCCTAGCGGGGCCTCCTACGAGCAGTACTTC CASSDPSGASYEQYF
- 15 TRBD2 TRBJ2-1 TRBV5-1 TGCGCCAGCAGCTTGGCCGCAGGGACTAACAATGAGCAGTTCTTC CASSLAAGTNNEQFF
- 16 TRBD1 TRBJ1-3 TRBV5-6 TGTGCCAGCAGCCCCGGGACAGGGGGAACTGGAAACACCATATATTTT CASSPGTGGTGNTIYF
- 11 - TRBJ1-2 TRBV6-5 TGTGCCAGCAGCTCTAACTATGGCTACACCTTC CASSSNYGYTF
- 15 - TRBJ1-1 TRBV23-1 TGCGCCAGCAGTCAACACAAACAGGAGAACACTGAAGCTTTCTTT CASSQHKQENTEAFF
- 15 - TRBJ2-7 TRBV3-1/TRBV3-2 TGTGCCAGCAGCCAAGAGGAGGAGAAACACTACGAGCAGTACTTC CASSQEEEKHYEQYF
- 13 - TRBJ1-2 TRBV10-3 TGTGCCATCAGTGTGGCAGGGGAAGACGGCTACACCTTC CAISVAGEDGYTF
- 13 - TRBJ1-1 TRBV14 TGTGCCAGAAACACGGGGGGGGGCACTGAAGCTTTCTTT CARNTGGGTEAFF
- 13 - TRBJ2-2 TRBV29-1 TGCAGCGTTATTACAGGGCACACCGGGGAGCTGTTTTTT CSVITGHTGELFF
- 15 - TRBJ1-5 TRBV15 TGTGCCACCAGCAGAGATCGGGCAGGGGCTCAGCCCCAGCATTTT CATSRDRAGAQPQHF
- 16 - TRBJ1-5 TRBV7-8 TGTGCCAGCAGCTTACGGGGGGCGGGCCCCAATCAGCCCCAGCATTTT CASSLRGAGPNQPQHF
- 17 TRBD2 TRBJ2-1 TRBV9 TGTGCCAGCAGCGAACCGAGGGGACTAGCGTTTAACTATGAGCAGTTCTTC CASSEPRGLAFNYEQFF